This T cell receptor beta chain was retrieved from a study of blood T cells in healthy people across ages. This clonotype showed up many times. What it recognizes is unknown. V was clipped by 3 bases and J by 0 bases, with 4 bases between them. The CDR3 is made up of 12 amino acids. In germline, CDR1 is DFQATT, CDR2 SNEGSKA (reference sequence). The second PCR ran roughly 7 to 12 cycles with a sample-barcoded 5' primer and J-beta primers. TCRdb analysed the 5' RACE reads with MiXCR anew, one entry per CDR3 protein. Of some 1,800,000 distinct CDR3 sequences in the sample, about 39% were seen once. Study-wide results and caveats: Any changes in expanded clonotypes were possibly confounded, as donor CMV status remained unknown. Significant beta diversity loss was already apparent by age about 39, declining roughly linearly. Estimates of diversity drawn from one million T cells were considered underestimates.

Material for sequencing was blood. The TCR sequence derives from a human donor in good health. This chain uses TRBV20-1 with TRBJ2-3; D is unresolved. CDR3 DNA: TGCAGTGCTAGGAGTAGCACAGATACGCAGTATTTT. Residues: CSARSSTDTQYF.